The 31 T cell receptor beta chains reported below all come from one sample, sequenced in a study of cytotoxic CD8 clonotypes in ibrutinib-treated CLL. The protocol was immunoSEQ multiplex PCR, while the TCRdb copy is restricted to in-frame clones and leaves out a portion. The sample consists of tens of thousands of clones, more than 70% of them appearing once. The starting material was PBMCs, obtained before ibrutinib treatment. These TCRs come from a human donor with chronic lymphocytic leukemia.

This clone was picked up one time. This chain connects TRBV19 to TRBJ1-5; 7 bases map to TRBD1. Germline CDR1 and CDR2: LNHDA and SQIVND (reference sequence). The V gene end was trimmed by 5 bases and the J gene end by 12 bases; junction bases not matched to a gene: 7. This CDR3 spans 12 amino acids. The CDR3 DNA sequence: TGTGCCAGTAGTCCGGGGACAGCCGTCCAGCATTTT. This encodes CASSPGTAVQHF.

This sequence joins TRBV27 and TRBJ2-7, with 8 bases fitting TRBD1. The CDR3 length is 15 residues. After removal of 7 bases from V and 3 bases from J, the junction contained 11 bases not matched to a gene. Germline V gives CDR1 MNHEY, CDR2 SMNVEV (reference sequence). The CDR3 DNA reads as TGTGCCAGCATCTCGACGACAGGGGTCAACTACGAGCAGTACTTC. The encoded protein is CASISTTGVNYEQYF.

The rearrangement joins TRBV6-6 to TRBJ1-1; D remains unclear. Germline CDR1 reads MNHNY; CDR2 reads SVGAGI (reference sequence). Trimming cost V 3 bases and J 8 bases, with 10 bases left between them. CDR3 length: 12 residues. CDR3 nucleotides: TGTGCCAGCAGTTATTTAGCTGGGGAAGCTTTCTTT. It is translated as CASSYLAGEAFF.

The chain recombines TRBV28 with TRBJ2-1; 13 bases fit TRBD2. J was trimmed by 8 bases and V by 5 bases; bases with no gene match: 6. The CDR3 is 15 amino acids. Germline CDR1 MDHEN, CDR2 SYDVKM. CDR3 sequence (DNA): TGTGCCAGCAGTCCGGGGACTAGCGGGAAAGATGAGCAGTTCTTC. It translates to CASSPGTSGKDEQFF.

The V and J genes are TRBV5-1 and TRBJ2-3; D is ambiguous. Trimming cost V 4 bases and J 3 bases, with 15 bases left between them. From germline, CDR1 is SGHRS and CDR2 YFSETQ. The CDR3 has 15 amino acids. Here the CDR3 reads CASSERTQRTDTQYF. As DNA, the CDR3 is TGCGCCAGCAGCGAACGAACACAGAGGACAGATACGCAGTATTTT.

The CDR3 region has the DNA TGTGCCAGCAGTGATCGGGCTAGTCCCTACAATGAGCAGTTCTTC. As protein: CASSDRASPYNEQFF. The J gene is TRBJ2-1, the V gene TRBV6-4; no firm D call. The V gene's germline CDR1 is MRHNA and CDR2 SNTAGT. The CDR3 has 15 amino acids. Trimming shortened V by 3 bases and J by 2 bases, and 11 bases separated the two germline ends.

About this clone itself: A junction end diverges from the germline sequence, so it may reflect a read error. V is TRBV7-7 and J is TRBJ2-1, with TRBD2 matching 13 bases. Germline V lookup: CDR1 SSHAT, CDR2 FNYEAQ (reference sequence). This CDR3 comprises 17 residues. The CDR3 reads CASSLAAAGTSGTEQFF. CDR3 bases: TGTGCTAGCAGCTTAGCAGCAGCCGGGACTAGCGGGACTGAGCAGTTCTTC.

This chain joins TRBV6-6 and TRBJ2-3; D is undetermined. The germline V gene has CDR1 MNHNY and CDR2 SVGAGI (reference sequence). This CDR3 spans 11 amino acids. Trimming removed 6 bases at V and 6 bases at J, with 7 bases between. CDR3 in amino acids: CASSHGDTQYF. The CDR3 nucleotides are TGTGCCAGCAGCCACGGGGATACGCAGTATTTT.

This chain joins TRBV28 and TRBJ2-7, with D possibly matching TRBD2 (5 bases). CDR1 is MDHEN, CDR2 SYDVKM, per germline. Trimming pared 2 bases from V and 0 bases from J, leaving 11 bases between. The CDR3 totals 15 residues. CDR3 protein: CASSLGGHSSYEQYF. In DNA form, the CDR3 reads TGTGCCAGCAGTTTAGGAGGTCACAGCTCCTACGAGCAGTACTTC.

This CDR3 is CATSRTDGYSTYTDTQYF. The CDR3, as DNA: TGTGCCACCAGCAGGACCGATGGATATTCCACATACACAGATACGCAGTATTTT. V usage is TRBV15 and J usage is TRBJ2-3, with unresolved D. Per germline, CDR1 LNHNV and CDR2 YYDKDF (reference sequence). Trimming removed 3 bases from V and 2 bases from J, with 21 bases in between. The CDR3 contains 18 residues.

The gene calls are TRBV7-2 and TRBJ2-7; possible D gene TRBD2, 6 bases. CDR1 is SGHTA, CDR2 FQGNSA, per germline. Trimming left V 1 base short and J 4 bases short, with 14 bases between. The CDR3 is made up of 15 amino acids. CDR3 nucleotide sequence: TGTGCCAGCAGCTTAGAAAGGGCCGGGGGATACGAGCAGTACTTC. Its protein is CASSLERAGGYEQYF.

This sequence joins TRBV5-8 and TRBJ2-3, with D maybe TRBD2 (6 bases). The CDR3 extends over 14 amino acids. V lost 5 bases to trimming and J lost 2 bases, with 12 bases between them. Germline CDR1 is SGHTS and CDR2 is YDEGEE. CDR3 loop: CASRPAGYTDTQYF. DNA for the CDR3: TGTGCCAGCAGGCCAGCGGGCTACACAGATACGCAGTATTTT. The full variable domain, with the rest looked up from reference TRBV5-8 and TRBJ2-3, is EAGVTQSPTHLIKTRGQQATLRCSPISGHTSVYWYQQALGLGLQFLLWYDEGEERNRGNFPPRFSGRQFPNYSSELNVNALELEDSALYLCASRPAGYTDTQYFGPGTRLTVL.

J is TRBJ2-3 and V is TRBV7-9; a weak D match, TRBD2 (5 bases). This CDR3 has 16 residues. In germline, CDR1 is SEHNR, CDR2 FQNEAQ (reference sequence). The V end lost 3 bases, the J end lost 0 bases, and 13 bases lay between the germline ends. CDR3 residues: CASSFMGARSTDTQYF. The CDR3 region has the DNA TGTGCCAGCAGCTTTATGGGAGCGCGAAGCACAGATACGCAGTATTTT.

The CDR3: CASSARGGADQPQHF. CDR3 coding DNA: TGCGCCAGCTCCGCCCGGGGGGGAGCGGATCAGCCCCAGCATTTT. The chain uses TRBV5-1 and TRBJ1-5; a possible D gene is TRBD1 (5 bases). Looked up from germline, CDR1 is SGHRS and CDR2 is YFSETQ. The CDR3 is made up of 15 amino acids. V was shortened by 7 bases and J by 5 bases, with 19 bases between the two germline ends.

This sequence joins TRBV7-9 and TRBJ1-4, with TRBD1 as a possible D gene (5 bases). The CDR3 covers 14 residues. CDR1 and CDR2 (germline): SEHNR, FQNEAQ (reference sequence). V was clipped by 1 base and J by 8 bases, with 11 bases between them. In DNA form, the CDR3 reads TGTGCCAGCAGCTTAGAAGGGGCGCCCGAAAAACTGTTTTTT. Amino acid sequence: CASSLEGAPEKLFF.

The V and J genes are TRBV5-8 and TRBJ1-5; D possibly corresponds to TRBD1 (6 bases). Germline CDR1 reads SGHTS; CDR2 reads YDEGEE. Trimming removed 4 bases at V and 2 bases at J, with 13 bases between. This CDR3 region has 15 residues. Written as DNA, the CDR3 is TGTGCCAGCAGCCCCGGGCAGGGGCGCAATCAGCCCCAGCATTTT. Its protein is CASSPGQGRNQPQHF.

The chain is built from TRBV9 and TRBJ1-2; D is unclear. V shed 3 bases and J shed 6 bases, with 21 bases lying between them. The CDR3 covers 16 residues. Germline V gene data show CDR1 as SGDLS and CDR2 as YYNGEE. The CDR3 DNA follows: TGTGCCAGCAGCGCACTCTCCGATTGGTCCGTCAATGGCTACACCTTC. It yields the protein CASSALSDWSVNGYTF.

The V and J genes are TRBV9 and TRBJ2-1; 15 positions agree with TRBD2. V dropped 3 bases and J dropped 6; count of bases not matched to a gene: 7. Per germline, CDR1 SGDLS and CDR2 YYNGEE. This CDR3 is built from 17 residues. The CDR3 spells CASSALGTSGRTNEQFF. Here the CDR3 DNA reads TGTGCCAGCAGCGCCTTGGGGACTAGCGGGAGGACCAATGAGCAGTTCTTC.

The chain uses TRBV29-1 and TRBJ1-2; D not certain. Germline V CDR1 and CDR2: SQVTM, ANQGSEA. The CDR3 totals 12 residues. The germline V and J ends were trimmed by 2 bases and 8 bases, with 12 bases remaining between them. CDR3 sequence reads: CSVESEGGGYTF. The CDR3 DNA reads TGCAGCGTTGAATCCGAAGGAGGGGGCTACACCTTC.

The chain has TRBV6-6 and TRBJ2-1, with 7 positions matching TRBD1. Trimming took 6 bases from V and 4 from J; bases not matched to a gene: 9. The CDR3 is 15 residues long. Germline V gives CDR1 MNHNY, CDR2 SVGAGI (reference sequence). The CDR3 nucleotides read TGTGCCAGCAGGCTCGACAGGGAGAGGTACAATGAGCAGTTCTTC. It specifies CASRLDRERYNEQFF.

This clone was detected only once. This chain uses TRBV5-5 with TRBJ2-1, with 12 nucleotides matching TRBD2. The ends lost 4 bases at V and 10 bases at J; junction bases unmatched: 15. CDR1 is SGHKS, CDR2 YYEKEE, per germline (reference sequence). This CDR3 has 17 amino acids. The CDR3 DNA reads TGTGCCAGCAGCCCCCCTCCTGCTAGCGGGAGGGTAGGCGAGCAGTTCTTC. Its translation is CASSPPPASGRVGEQFF.

J is TRBJ2-1 and V is TRBV5-4; a weak D match, TRBD2 (6 bases). CDR1 is SGHNT and CDR2 is YYREEE in the germline V gene (reference sequence). This CDR3 comprises 14 residues. With 4 bases removed from V and 2 bases from J, the gap between germline ends came to 10 bases. The CDR3 DNA follows: TGTGCCAGCAGCCGGGACTTAGCCTACAATGAGCAGTTCTTC. Translated, it gives CASSRDLAYNEQFF.

The chain recombines TRBV7-9 with TRBJ2-5; the D gene is possibly TRBD1 (6 bases). The germline V gene encodes CDR1 SEHNR and CDR2 FQNEAQ (reference sequence). The length of the CDR3 is 14 residues. V lost 5 bases to trimming and J lost 1 base, with 11 bases between them. The CDR3 coding sequence is TGTGCCAGCAGCCGTACAGGGATCCAAGAGACCCAGTACTTC. This encodes CASSRTGIQETQYF.

This chain uses TRBV18 with TRBJ1-1; no firm D call. Germline CDR1 KGHSH, CDR2 LQKENI. V lost 6 bases and J lost 1, with 9 bases in between. The CDR3 loop spans 13 amino acids. DNA for the CDR3: TGTGCCAGCTCCGGTCAGGAGAACACTGAAGCTTTCTTT. This gives the protein CASSGQENTEAFF.

DNA for the CDR3: TGTGCCAGCAGCCCATATTATGAGCAGTTCTTC. Its translation is CASSPYYEQFF. The chain carries TRBV11-2 and TRBJ2-1, with D unresolved. Germline loops: CDR1 SGHAT, CDR2 FQNNGV. CDR3 length: 11 amino acids. Trimming took off 5 bases at V and 8 bases at J, with 7 bases between the two ends.

The chain links TRBV5-6 to TRBJ2-7; TRBD1 aligns across 7 bases. CDR1 and CDR2 from the germline V gene are SGHDT and YYEEEE. CDR3 length: 13 amino acids. V dropped 4 bases and J dropped 2; count of bases not matched to a gene: 3. CDR3 in amino acids: CASSPGTAYEQYF. CDR3 in DNA: TGTGCCAGCAGCCCCGGGACAGCCTACGAGCAGTACTTC.

This chain uses TRBV28 with TRBJ1-5; D is unresolved. Germline V gene data show CDR1 as MDHEN and CDR2 as SYDVKM. V lost 7 bases, J lost 2 bases, and 9 bases lay in between. The CDR3 spans 13 residues. The CDR3 DNA reads as TGTGCCAGCATATCCGGGGGCAATCAGCCCCAGCATTTT. Amino acid sequence: CASISGGNQPQHF.

The chain has TRBV11-3 and TRBJ2-1, with no clear D. Germline CDR1 SGHNT, CDR2 YENEEA. This CDR3 is 12 amino acids long. The V end was cut by 0 bases, the J end by 7 bases, with 4 bases between. The CDR3 DNA sequence: TGTGCCAGCAGCTTAGATACTAATGAGCAGTTCTTC. This gives the protein CASSLDTNEQFF.

This chain uses TRBV7-9 with TRBJ2-7, with 8 bases that match TRBD2. Germline V gene sequence: CDR1 SEHNR, CDR2 FQNEAQ (reference sequence). The trim removed 2 bases at V and 7 bases at J, leaving 7 bases unmatched. The CDR3 covers 14 residues. The CDR3 protein is CASSLPGGKVEQYF. The DNA of the CDR3 is TGTGCCAGCAGCTTACCGGGGGGGAAGGTAGAGCAGTACTTC.

This clone has only a few counts. The gene calls are TRBV28 and TRBJ1-3; maybe TRBD1 (5 bases). The CDR3 extends over 18 amino acids. The germline CDR1 and CDR2 sequences are MDHEN and SYDVKM. Trimming took off 6 bases at V and 0 bases at J, with 21 bases between the two ends. Written as DNA, the CDR3 is TGTGCCAGCAGCCTTATGGAGGGCGCGGGGCTCTCTGGAAACACCATATATTTT. Its protein is CASSLMEGAGLSGNTIYF. Variable domain in full (rest from reference TRBV28 and TRBJ1-3): DVKVTQSSRYLVKRTGEKVFLECVQDMDHENMFWYRQDPGLGLRLIYFSYDVKMKEKGDIPEGYSVSREKKERFSLILESASTNQTSMYLCASSLMEGAGLSGNTIYFGEGSWLTVV.

The chain recombines TRBV28 with TRBJ1-5, with D possibly TRBD1 on 5 matching bases. Trimming left V 7 bases short and J 1 base short, with 14 bases between. The CDR3 sequence is 15 residues long. CDR1 and CDR2 from the germline V gene are MDHEN and SYDVKM. DNA for the CDR3: TGTGCCAGCACTCCAGGGACTCCCAGCAATCAGCCCCAGCATTTT. Protein: CASTPGTPSNQPQHF.